This entry lists 20 T cell receptor beta chains sequenced from one sample in a study of shared clonotypes between healthy human individuals. Measured with immunoSEQ multiplex PCR; TCRdb has only the in-frame clones, and not every one. Of about 1.1 million clones in the sample, around three quarters were seen once. Sample: memory CD4+ T cells from PBMCs. Indicated subset: CD45RA-negative fraction. Receptors were obtained from a man between 18 and 35 years old in good health. Some clones in this sample may be carry-over from other donors' samples.

This clone was observed a single time. The rearrangement uses TRBV30 and TRBJ1-3, with D unclear. The germline gives CDR1 GTSNPN, CDR2 SVGIG (reference sequence). The CDR3 sequence is 13 residues long. V lost 5 bases to trimming and J lost 2 bases, with 10 bases between them. CDR3 sequence reads: CAWATLAGNTIYF. DNA for the CDR3: TGTGCCTGGGCCACCCTAGCTGGAAACACCATATATTTT.

This clone was recorded many times. V and J are TRBV28 and TRBJ2-6; 9 positions match TRBD1. CDR3 length: 15 amino acids. CDR1 and CDR2 from the germline V gene are MDHEN and SYDVKM. The V gene end was trimmed by 8 bases and the J gene end by 1 base; junction bases not matched to a gene: 3. The CDR3 loop reads CASWDRDSGANVLTF. CDR3 nucleotides: TGTGCCAGCTGGGACAGGGATTCTGGGGCCAACGTCCTGACTTTC. Supplemented by reference TRBV28 and TRBJ2-6, the full variable domain reads DVKVTQSSRYLVKRTGEKVFLECVQDMDHENMFWYRQDPGLGLRLIYFSYDVKMKEKGDIPEGYSVSREKKERFSLILESASTNQTSMYLCASWDRDSGANVLTFGAGSRLTVL.

V gene TRBV5-1 combines with J gene TRBJ2-7, with TRBD2 identical over 8 bases. V was clipped by 5 bases and J by 5 bases; unmatched bases: 6. This CDR3 region has 13 residues. CDR1 SGHRS and CDR2 YFSETQ come from the germline V gene. CDR3: CASRGTSLDEQYF. The CDR3 DNA reads as TGCGCCAGCAGGGGGACTAGTCTTGACGAGCAGTACTTC.

The sample holds many counts of this clone. This sequence joins TRBV5-1 and TRBJ2-1; D uncertain. From germline, CDR1 is SGHRS and CDR2 YFSETQ. With 1 base removed from V and 3 bases from J, the gap between germline ends came to 2 bases. The length of the CDR3 is 12 residues. Written as DNA, the CDR3 is TGCGCCAGCAGCTTGAACTACAATGAGCAGTTCTTC. Its translation is CASSLNYNEQFF.

V usage is TRBV27 and J usage is TRBJ1-3, with a possible D match to TRBD1 (6 bases). Germline CDR1 reads MNHEY; CDR2 reads SMNVEV (reference sequence). Trimming left V 4 bases short and J 8 bases short, with 21 bases between. CDR3 size: 16 residues. The CDR3 sequence: CASSSLSGEGGHTIYF. The CDR3 DNA reads as TGTGCCAGCAGTTCACTATCCGGGGAGGGGGGGCACACCATATATTTT.

This rearrangement joins TRBV29-1 to TRBJ2-7; 12 nucleotides agree with TRBD1. V gave up 7 bases and J gave up 2 bases; unmatched junction bases: 9. This CDR3 has 15 amino acids. The germline V gene has CDR1 SQVTM and CDR2 ANQGSEA. The CDR3 protein is CSALAGTGGPYEQYF. The DNA for the CDR3 is TGCAGCGCCTTAGCCGGGACAGGGGGCCCCTACGAGCAGTACTTC.

The rearrangement uses TRBV11-2 and TRBJ2-5; TRBD2 matches 9 bases. The J call is in doubt because the DNA end fits TRBJ2-7 better. This CDR3 region has 15 residues. The germline V gene encodes CDR1 SGHAT and CDR2 FQNNGV. DNA for the CDR3: TGTGCCAGCAGCCAATATAGCGGGAGAGGGACCGAGCAGTACTTC. Amino acids: CASSQYSGRGTEQYF.

The rearrangement joins TRBV7-9 to TRBJ2-1, with a tentative D call TRBD2 (6 bases). The CDR3 is 16 residues long. Germline CDR1 and CDR2: SEHNR and FQNEAQ (reference sequence). Trimming removed 2 bases from V and 4 bases from J, with 15 bases in between. CDR3 nucleotide sequence: TGTGCCAGCAGCTTACGTTCGGGCCGGGGGTACAATGAGCAGTTCTTC. Its protein product is CASSLRSGRGYNEQFF.

The chain recombines TRBV5-1 with TRBJ1-2; 7 bases are shared with TRBD1. V shed 4 bases and J 4 bases; nucleotides not matched to a gene: 4. The CDR3 contains 13 residues. CDR1 and CDR2 (germline): SGHRS, YFSETQ. Here the CDR3 DNA reads TGCGCCAGCAGCACGGGACAGACCTATGGCTACACCTTC. The encoded protein is CASSTGQTYGYTF.

The rearrangement joins TRBV7-2 to TRBJ2-5, with 13 bases lining up with TRBD2. The CDR3 contains 16 residues. V shed 5 bases and J 9 bases; nucleotides not matched to a gene: 12. The V gene's germline CDR1 is SGHTA and CDR2 FQGNSA. The CDR3 sequence: CASSRGLAGHKLAQYF. The DNA for the CDR3 is TGTGCCAGCAGCAGGGGACTAGCGGGACATAAACTGGCCCAGTACTTC.

V gene TRBV9 combines with J gene TRBJ2-1; tentatively, D is TRBD2 (6 bases). Germline CDR1 SGDLS, CDR2 YYNGEE. CDR3 length equals 14 residues. The V gene lost 3 bases and the J gene lost 5 bases, with 12 bases spanning the gap. The CDR3: CASSGTSRNNEQFF. Written as DNA, the CDR3 is TGTGCCAGCAGCGGTACTAGCCGGAACAATGAGCAGTTCTTC.

The V and J genes are TRBV27 and TRBJ1-2, with D possibly matching TRBD1 (5 bases). Per germline, CDR1 MNHEY and CDR2 SMNVEV (reference sequence). The germline V and J ends were trimmed by 2 bases and 8 bases, with 27 bases remaining between them. The CDR3 is 18 amino acids. CDR3 sequence (DNA): TGTGCCAGCAGTTTAAGCCCGCCGCACAGGACGAAGGTAACCGGCTACACCTTC. The encoded protein is CASSLSPPHRTKVTGYTF.

This clone was detected ten times or more. The rearrangement joins TRBV11-3 to TRBJ2-7; 7 nucleotides line up with TRBD2. Germline CDR1 SGHNT, CDR2 YENEEA. There are 13 residues in the CDR3. J gave up 4 bases and V 5 bases, and 5 bases lay outside the gene matches. The CDR3 reads CASSVGGTYEQYF. The CDR3 DNA reads TGTGCCAGCAGCGTGGGGGGGACTTACGAGCAGTACTTC.

The chain couples TRBV5-4 to TRBJ2-7, with D tentatively TRBD2 (5 bases). In germline, CDR1 is SGHNT, CDR2 YYREEE (reference sequence). This CDR3 region has 16 residues. V lost 0 bases and J 0 bases, leaving 13 bases between the germline ends. DNA of the CDR3: TGTGCCAGCAGCTTGGGGGAAGCGGTAGCCTCCTACGAGCAGTACTTC. As protein: CASSLGEAVASYEQYF.

The table lists this clone with a count of one. One end of the junction varies from germline; a read error may be responsible. V is TRBV27 and J is TRBJ2-1; 7 bases line up with TRBD2. The length of the CDR3 is 16 residues. Germline assignment: CDR1 MNHEY and CDR2 SMNVEV (reference sequence). The CDR3 spells CAGSLWGGGSYNEQFF. CDR3 DNA: TGTGCCGGCAGTTTATGGGGCGGGGGCTCCTACAATGAGCAGTTCTTC.

In this sample, this clone turned up a few times. This chain links TRBV27 with TRBJ1-5; D remains ambiguous. Trimming stripped 5 bases from V and 2 bases from J, with 13 bases between. The CDR3 covers 15 residues. Germline values: CDR1 MNHEY, CDR2 SMNVEV (reference sequence). The DNA for the CDR3 is TGTGCCAGCAGTCTCAGCGTCACCGGCAATCAGCCCCAGCATTTT. This translates into CASSLSVTGNQPQHF.

The chain has TRBV5-1 and TRBJ1-2; D gene ambiguous. Germline V gene data show CDR1 as SGHRS and CDR2 as YFSETQ. The V end lost 1 base, the J end lost 6 bases, and 16 bases lay between the germline ends. The CDR3 totals 15 residues. CDR3 DNA sequence: TGCGCCAGCAGCTTGCTAGCAGGAGGAAACGATGGCTACACCTTC. Translation gives CASSLLAGGNDGYTF. The full variable domain, with the rest looked up from reference TRBV5-1 and TRBJ1-2, is KAGVTQTPRYLIKTRGQQVTLSCSPISGHRSVSWYQQTPGQGLQFLFEYFSETQRNKGNFPGRFSGRQFSNSRSEMNVSTLELGDSALYLCASSLLAGGNDGYTFGSGTRLTVV.

The rearrangement links TRBV30 to TRBJ2-2; no reliable D call. The CDR3 runs to 13 residues. The germline V gene has CDR1 GTSNPN and CDR2 SVGIG (reference sequence). V was cut by 2 bases and J by 8 bases, with 12 bases left in between. This CDR3 reads CAWSPRRGGELFF. CDR3 in DNA: TGTGCCTGGAGTCCCAGGAGAGGAGGGGAGCTGTTTTTT.

The V and J genes are TRBV5-8 and TRBJ2-5; D tentatively fits TRBD1 or TRBD2 (5 bases each). In germline, CDR1 is SGHTS, CDR2 YDEGEE. V lost 2 bases and J 3 bases, leaving 14 bases between the germline ends. This CDR3 is built from 15 residues. CDR3 in amino acids: CASSFNGGSEETQYF. DNA for the CDR3: TGTGCCAGCAGCTTTAATGGGGGATCGGAAGAGACCCAGTACTTC.

This clone appeared a single time. The rearrangement links TRBV9 to TRBJ2-3; 9 nucleotides line up with TRBD2. The V segment lost 0 bases and the J segment 1 base; nucleotides outside the gene matches: 6. This CDR3 comprises 17 residues. Germline lookup yields CDR1 SGDLS and CDR2 YYNGEE. The CDR3 DNA follows: TGTGCCAGCAGCGTAGCGGGGCGCGGGAGGGGCACAGATACGCAGTATTTT. The encoded protein is CASSVAGRGRGTDTQYF.